This is a list of T cell receptor beta chains from one sample in a study of somatic mutations in cytotoxic T cells in rheumatoid arthritis. Clones were sequenced by immunoSEQ multiplex PCR, and TCRdb holds only the in-frame ones, with some missing. The table records 4,000 to 5,500 clones, 85% to 90% of them present only once. Sequencing was carried out using CD8+ T cells sorted from blood. The receptors stem from a woman aged 50 to 60 with rheumatoid arthritis. Each CDR3 is given with its conserved first and last residue. D genes are given only for firm matches. Rows may omit the clone size; those that give it use once, few, many or a size class.

CDR3: CASSSPGTDNEKLFF
DNA: TGTGCCAGCAGCAGTCCCGGGACAGATAATGAAAAACTGTTTTTT
V: TRBV5-5
size: .
D: TRBD1
J: TRBJ1-4

CDR3: CASSLGYGGGVGSNTQYF
DNA: TGTGCCAGCAGCTTAGGGTACGGGGGGGGAGTCGGATCGAATACGCAGTATTTT
V: TRBV13
size: once
D: TRBD2
J: TRBJ2-3

CDR3: CASSVDWGDTEAFF
DNA: TGTGCCAGCAGCGTAGATTGGGGGGACACTGAAGCTTTCTTT
V: TRBV9
size: .
D: .
J: TRBJ1-1

CDR3: CAWSVGPGTTTYNEQFF
DNA: TGTGCCTGGAGTGTTGGTCCCGGGACTACCACCTACAATGAGCAGTTCTTC
V: TRBV30
size: .
D: TRBD2
J: TRBJ2-1

CDR3: CASSLSGSSYNEQFF
DNA: TGTGCCAGCAGCCTAAGCGGGAGCTCCTACAATGAGCAGTTCTTC
V: TRBV11-2
size: .
D: TRBD2
J: TRBJ2-1

CDR3: CASRRTGDNQPQHF
DNA: TGTGCCAGCAGGAGGACAGGGGACAATCAGCCCCAGCATTTT
V: TRBV2
size: .
D: TRBD1
J: TRBJ1-5

CDR3: CASSDSSGGTDTQYF
DNA: TGTGCCAGCAGTGACTCTAGCGGGGGCACAGATACGCAGTATTTT
V: TRBV6-4
size: .
D: TRBD2
J: TRBJ2-3

CDR3: CASSLFSGVSYEQYF
DNA: TGTGCCAGCAGTCTATTTAGCGGGGTCTCCTACGAGCAGTACTTC
V: TRBV27
size: .
D: TRBD2
J: TRBJ2-7

CDR3: CASSLLTDSNQPQHF
DNA: TGTGCCAGCAGCCTCCTGACAGATAGCAATCAGCCCCAGCATTTT
V: TRBV2
size: .
D: .
J: TRBJ1-5

CDR3: CASSPDREINTIYF
DNA: TGCGCCAGCAGCCCGGACAGGGAGATAAACACCATATATTTT
V: TRBV4-1
size: few
D: TRBD1
J: TRBJ1-3

CDR3: CASSLGTGHGYTF
DNA: TGTGCCAGCAGCTTGGGGACAGGGCATGGCTACACCTTC
V: TRBV11-2
size: .
D: TRBD1
J: TRBJ1-2